Below, one T cell receptor (beta chain) is given with its context. The data belong to a study of spatial heterogeneity in lung cancer. Time point described: sample taken at primary tumor resection. This CDR3 has 13 amino acids. Per germline, CDR1 MDHEN and CDR2 SYDVKM. Germline trimming cut 6 bases from V and 6 bases from J; bases unmatched to any gene: 6. TCRdb re-derived calls from the 5' RACE reads in MiXCR, one entry per CDR3 protein. The sample has fewer than 3,500 distinct CDR3 sequences, more than 15% seen once. The chain links TRBV28 to TRBJ1-2; 8 bases agree with TRBD1. The sequencing here drew on normal lung tissue next to the tumor, taken at surgery. The sequence derives from a male donor with early-stage non-small cell lung cancer. CDR3 in amino acids: CASSGQGSDGYTF. CDR3 sequence (DNA): TGTGCCAGCAGCGGACAGGGAAGTGATGGCTACACCTTC.